These T cell receptor beta chains were read from a single sample in a study of T-cell memory formation after mild COVID-19. TCRdb recomputed calls from the 5' RACE reads with MiXCR, one row per CDR3 protein. The sample contains 150,000 to 200,000 distinct CDR3 sequences, around a tenth of which appear only once. Sequencing was done on a sample of PBMCs or a T cell subset sorted from them (not recorded which). The source is a man aged 18 to 30 who had mild COVID-19 (a few samples of this study predate the infection). Cell type and time point are not known. The conserved cysteine and the conserved F or W are not part of the CDR3 here.

CDR3aa	j_gene	len	v_gene
ASSPPIRAGGIEQF	TRBJ2-1	14	TRBV18
ASSGRLYSDNEQF	TRBJ2-1	13	TRBV7-6
ASSSTSGEETQY	TRBJ2-5	12	TRBV5-1
ASSSPPPSSYNEQF	TRBJ2-1	14	TRBV7-2
ASSLATLRRETQY	TRBJ2-5	13	TRBV7-2
SASSTPPGELF	TRBJ2-2	11	TRBV29-1
ASSPRLAAANEQF	TRBJ2-1	13	TRBV3-1
ASSPGTGGLGEQF	TRBJ2-1	13	TRBV7-2
ASSRQGSSYNSPLH	TRBJ1-6	14	TRBV28
SVVFGYSNQPQH	TRBJ1-5	12	TRBV29-1
ASSLYLANSPLH	TRBJ1-6	12	TRBV5-1
ASSLADLNTGELF	TRBJ2-2	13	TRBV7-9
ASSLGGQGGEQY	TRBJ2-7	12	TRBV5-1
ASSVGDSPLH	TRBJ1-6	10	TRBV5-6
ASKDREGETQY	TRBJ2-5	11	TRBV2
ASSPGDSINQPQH	TRBJ1-5	13	TRBV5-1
SPRSPVRGRRETQY	TRBJ2-5	14	TRBV20-1
ASSYLGQSADTQY	TRBJ2-3	13	TRBV6-6
ASSFQGQNTGELF	TRBJ2-2	13	TRBV7-6
ASSYAGVQETQY	TRBJ2-5	12	TRBV6-6
ASSRTLGGYT	TRBJ1-2	10	TRBV7-2
ASSLAGTDTQY	TRBJ2-3	11	TRBV5-1
ASRISTEADTQY	TRBJ2-3	12	TRBV5-1
ASSVGGGRETQY	TRBJ2-5	12	TRBV9
ASSHVRLLAESYEQY	TRBJ2-7	15	TRBV4-3
ASSPGGGGEETQY	TRBJ2-5	13	TRBV7-9
ASSRPLSGYGYT	TRBJ1-2	12	TRBV7-2
ASSLGQNLDTQY	TRBJ2-3	12	TRBV7-2
ASSQGDRRQETQY	TRBJ2-5	13	TRBV3-1
ASSQEATKTDTQY	TRBJ2-3	13	TRBV3-2
ASSQAQGQGSYGYT	TRBJ1-2	14	TRBV4-2
AISEGTGSYEQY	TRBJ2-7	12	TRBV10-3
SASTAGAPGETQY	TRBJ2-5	13	TRBV20-1
ASSSGDTVYGYT	TRBJ1-2	12	TRBV12-3/TRBV12-4
ASGWTDNTGELF	TRBJ2-2	12	TRBV12-3/TRBV12-4
ASSSGTYGYT	TRBJ1-2	10	TRBV28
ASSFSNDEQY	TRBJ2-7	10	TRBV5-1
ASSLRGGPINEQF	TRBJ2-1	13	TRBV6-5
ASSQAPQRTGAT	TRBJ2-6	12	TRBV23-1
ASSFEQNYGYT	TRBJ1-2	11	TRBV5-1
ASSVERLASGETQY	TRBJ2-5	14	TRBV9
SARGLRDTSALAKNIQY	TRBJ2-4	17	TRBV20-1
ASSYKGYTEAF	TRBJ1-1	11	TRBV6-5
ASSLEGTLGTQY	TRBJ2-5	12	TRBV27
ASSVSGGAYEQF	TRBJ2-1	12	TRBV5-1
ASSTQGAGQPQH	TRBJ1-5	12	TRBV6-5
ASSPQGVSAF	TRBJ1-1	10	TRBV12-3/TRBV12-4
ASSPGTQGYEQY	TRBJ2-7	12	TRBV2